This T cell receptor (beta chain) comes out of a study of T cells in women clearing cervical HPV infection. Germline V gives CDR1 LNHDA, CDR2 SQIVND (reference sequence). There are 17 residues in the CDR3. Trimming pared 6 bases from V and 6 bases from J, leaving 23 bases between. About this clone itself: The CDR3 is cut off 3 residues early in the read; its end comes from the germline J gene.

Method: immunoSEQ multiplex PCR; TCRdb's copy keeps in-frame clones and lacks some. The sample table sets out tens of thousands of clones. The material sequenced was blood buffy coat. The rearrangement links TRBV19 to TRBJ1-4, with D tentatively TRBD1 (5 bases). The sequence derives from a woman between 18 and 70 years old with a cervical HPV16 infection that either progressed to CIN3+ or cleared (not recorded which). The part of the CDR3 DNA that was read is TGTGCCAGTAGCCTTAAGGGTCCGGGACTACGCGATGAAAAA. Its protein is CASSLKGPGLRDEK. The CDR3 as a whole reads CASSLKGPGLRDEKLFF.